Detailed here is one T cell receptor beta chain. Its cognate antigen is unknown. Primers: 60 Vbeta forward and 13 Jbeta reverse. Produced via immunoSEQ multiplex PCR; TCRdb's table is partial and in-frame only. Among 180,000 or so clones listed, approximately 73% were seen once. This CDR3 has 12 residues. Trimming shortened V by 5 bases and J by 4 bases, and 9 bases separated the two germline ends. Per the germline V gene, CDR1 is KGHSH and CDR2 is LQKENI. This specimen belongs to a study of cytomegalovirus exposure and HLA in healthy donors. Study-wide findings and caveats: When presence/absence was analysed, sequencing depth was taken to be roughly uniform across donors. A later analysis linked around 17,000 TCR beta sequences to HLA alleles at 0.05 false discovery rate. Later work found that TCR association rates differed between HLA loci; DRB1 had the most and HLA-C the fewest.

The V call is TRBV18, the J call TRBJ2-7; possibly TRBD2 for D (6 bases). The source is a woman under 40 in good health and CMV-seropositive. The sequencing input was PBMCs. CDR3 loop: CASSGGTYEQYF. The CDR3 DNA is TGTGCCAGCTCAGGGGGGACGTACGAGCAGTACTTC.